These 23 T cell receptor beta chains originate from one sample sequenced in a study of graft-versus-host responses after intestinal transplantation. Graft-derived tissue was subjected to processing to liberate intraepithelial and lamina propria lymphocytes. TCRdb's table, derived via immunoSEQ multiplex PCR, lists solely in-frame clones and lacks some. The table lists approximately 6,200 clones, around four fifths of them singletons. This specimen was ileum tissue, taken approximately 320 days after intestinal transplant. Source of these receptors: a human patient who received an intestinal transplant, so some T cells may come from the graft donor.

This rearrangement joins TRBV29-1 to TRBJ2-1; D possibly corresponds to TRBD2 (5 bases). Trimming took off 5 bases at V and 3 bases at J, with 23 bases between the two ends. Germline V gene data show CDR1 as SQVTM and CDR2 as ANQGSEA. There are 17 residues in the CDR3. The CDR3 region is CSVSISRVEVIYNEQFF. The CDR3 nucleotides read TGCAGCGTTTCAATTTCCCGAGTGGAGGTGATCTACAATGAGCAGTTCTTC.

The chain joins TRBV4-1 to TRBJ1-2; D may be TRBD1 (5 bases). The CDR3 consists of 17 residues. Trimming cost V 2 bases and J 4 bases, with 20 bases left between them. In germline, CDR1 is MGHRA, CDR2 YSYEKL. The CDR3, as DNA: TGCGCCAGCAGCCAAAGGCGCAGGGCCCATTCGACCTATGGCTACACCTTC. Translated, it gives CASSQRRRAHSTYGYTF.

Here the CDR3 reads CASREESGQETQYF. Here the CDR3 DNA reads TGTGCCAGCAGGGAGGAGAGCGGCCAAGAGACCCAGTACTTC. V gene TRBV11-2 combines with J gene TRBJ2-5, with a tentative D call TRBD2 (5 bases). The CDR3 contains 14 residues. Trimming cost V 6 bases and J 1 base, with 12 bases left between them. Germline V gives CDR1 SGHAT, CDR2 FQNNGV. The variable domain in full, with the rest retrieved from reference TRBV11-2 and TRBJ2-5, is EAGVAQSPRYKIIEKRQSVAFWCNPISGHATLYWYQQILGQGPKLLIQFQNNGVVDDSQLPKDRFSAERLKGVDSTLKIQPAKLEDSAVYLCASREESGQETQYFGPGTRLLVL.

The V and J genes are TRBV6-1 and TRBJ2-5; 7 bases match TRBD2. Germline values: CDR1 MNHNS, CDR2 SASEGT. The CDR3 runs 15 residues. V lost 3 bases and J lost 3; bases outside the gene matches: 7. CDR3 protein: CASSDGVGGEETQYF. CDR3 in DNA: TGTGCCAGCAGTGATGGGGTGGGGGGGGAAGAGACCCAGTACTTC.

V is TRBV7-2 and J is TRBJ2-3; 10 bases fit TRBD2. Germline assignment: CDR1 SGHTA and CDR2 FQGNSA. The CDR3 has 16 residues. J lost 8 bases, V lost 3 bases, and 11 bases had no gene match. The CDR3 is CASSLSGGARGATQYF. As DNA, the CDR3 is TGTGCCAGCAGCTTGAGCGGGGGGGCCAGGGGAGCTACGCAGTATTTT.

This clone was observed a single time. This sequence joins TRBV4-1 and TRBJ1-5, with TRBD1 matching 7 bases. Germline values: CDR1 MGHRA, CDR2 YSYEKL. The CDR3 is 15 amino acids. V lost 1 base to trimming and J lost 6 bases; unmatched junction nucleotides: 6. CDR3 sequence reads: CASSQVWAGGQPQHF. The DNA for the CDR3 is TGCGCCAGCAGCCAAGTATGGGCAGGGGGTCAGCCCCAGCATTTT.

The rearrangement joins TRBV2 to TRBJ2-7; a possible D gene is TRBD2 (6 bases). Germline V gives CDR1 SNHLY, CDR2 FYNNEI. The CDR3 sequence is 13 residues long. The V end lost 4 bases, the J end lost 3 bases, and 10 bases lay between the germline ends. DNA for the CDR3: TGTGCCAGCAGTGTGACTAGTCACTACGAGCAGTACTTC. This encodes CASSVTSHYEQYF.

The V and J genes are TRBV4-1 and TRBJ2-7; D unresolved. The CDR3 has 13 residues. Germline V gene sequence: CDR1 MGHRA, CDR2 YSYEKL. V was shortened by 5 bases and J by 3 bases, with 11 bases between the two germline ends. CDR3 sequence reads: CASSYLIRYEQYF. CDR3 in DNA: TGCGCCAGCAGCTATTTAATACGCTACGAGCAGTACTTC.

The chain employs TRBV6-1 and TRBJ2-3, with 7 bases that match TRBD2. Germline CDR1 and CDR2: MNHNS and SASEGT. The V gene end was trimmed by 6 bases and the J gene end by 6 bases; junction bases not matched to a gene: 9. This CDR3 is built from 14 residues. This CDR3 is CASRSRGGGDTQYF. CDR3 DNA: TGTGCCAGCAGAAGCCGCGGGGGAGGTGATACGCAGTATTTT.

This rearrangement joins TRBV28 to TRBJ2-1; the D is unclear. Germline CDR1 MDHEN, CDR2 SYDVKM. The CDR3 spans 15 residues. The germline V and J ends were trimmed by 2 bases and 10 bases, with 18 bases remaining between them. CDR3 sequence (DNA): TGTGCCAGCAGTTTAAGGGCACTATTATTTAGCGAGCAGTTCTTC. This sequence encodes CASSLRALLFSEQFF.

The chain couples TRBV2 to TRBJ2-1, with 7 bases lining up with TRBD2. The trim removed 3 bases at V and 5 bases at J, leaving 13 bases unmatched. The CDR3 consists of 17 residues. Per the germline V gene, CDR1 is SNHLY and CDR2 is FYNNEI. The CDR3 reads CASSDAWEGQRDNEQFF. For the CDR3, the DNA is TGTGCCAGCAGTGATGCGTGGGAGGGCCAACGGGACAATGAGCAGTTCTTC.

CDR3 sequence: CASGLTFWEGYTF. The DNA for the CDR3 is TGTGCTAGTGGTTTGACGTTCTGGGAAGGCTACACCTTC. The chain links TRBV12-5 to TRBJ1-2, with D unclear. The germline CDR1 and CDR2 sequences are LGHNT and FRNRAP. With 2 bases removed from V and 8 bases from J, the gap between germline ends came to 12 bases. The CDR3 is 13 residues long.

The gene calls are TRBV4-1 and TRBJ2-5; 7 nucleotides match TRBD2. This CDR3 region has 16 residues. The junction had 10 bases not matched to a gene; V was cut back by 4 bases and J by 2 bases. From germline, CDR1 is MGHRA and CDR2 YSYEKL. CDR3 DNA sequence: TGCGCCAGCAGCCTATTTGGGGGGGGGATTCAAGAGACCCAGTACTTC. This codes for CASSLFGGGIQETQYF.

In this sample, this clone turned up once. The chain couples TRBV27 to TRBJ1-2, with 9 positions matching TRBD1. The germline V gene has CDR1 MNHEY and CDR2 SMNVEV (reference sequence). J was trimmed by 4 bases and V by 8 bases; bases with no gene match: 5. The CDR3 sequence is 13 residues long. CDR3 in amino acids: CASSSTGGYGYTF. CDR3 nucleotides: TGTGCCAGCTCTTCGACAGGGGGCTATGGCTACACCTTC.

The V call is TRBV7-2, the J call TRBJ1-2; 8 nucleotides match TRBD1. Germline CDR1 reads SGHTA; CDR2 reads FQGNSA. The trim removed 5 bases at V and 8 bases at J, leaving 10 bases unmatched. The CDR3 length is 14 residues. The CDR3 DNA reads as TGTGCCAGCAGCCAGGGGGCAGGCGGGAGGGGCTACACCTTC. As protein: CASSQGAGGRGYTF.

The chain joins TRBV6-1 to TRBJ2-3; a weak D match, TRBD2 (6 bases). V lost 5 bases and J lost 6, with 15 bases in between. Germline CDR1 is MNHNS and CDR2 is SASEGT. The CDR3 runs 14 residues. CDR3 sequence (DNA): TGTGCCAGCAGTCCGGAGGAGGGGTGGGATACGCAGTATTTT. Amino acids: CASSPEEGWDTQYF.

The chain recombines TRBV9 with TRBJ2-6, with a tentative D call TRBD1 (6 bases). The ends were cut back, 6 bases at V and 2 bases at J, with 12 bases in the middle. The CDR3 contains 15 residues. Germline CDR1 SGDLS, CDR2 YYNGEE. The CDR3 loop is CASTSQGTGANVLTF. DNA of the CDR3: TGTGCCAGCACCTCCCAGGGGACTGGGGCCAACGTCCTGACTTTC.

The genes are TRBV28 and TRBJ2-7; no reliable D call. Trimming took 2 bases from V and 4 from J, leaving 3 bases between them. This CDR3 contains 11 residues. CDR1 and CDR2 (germline): MDHEN, SYDVKM. CDR3 in amino acids: CASSLGYEQYF. The CDR3 region has the DNA TGTGCCAGCAGTTTAGGATACGAGCAGTACTTC.

This chain uses TRBV11-3 with TRBJ2-7; 8 bases are a match to TRBD1. V was clipped by 5 bases and J by 2 bases; unmatched bases: 2. Germline CDR1 reads SGHNT; CDR2 reads YENEEA. This CDR3 is 13 amino acids long. The CDR3 DNA is TGTGCCAGCAGCCGGACAGGGACCTACGAGCAGTACTTC. Its translation is CASSRTGTYEQYF.

This clone was detected once. The chain employs TRBV5-1 and TRBJ1-2; 8 bases agree with TRBD1. Germline CDR1 SGHRS, CDR2 YFSETQ. V shed 1 base, J shed 4 bases, and the junction held 18 bases outside the gene matches. The CDR3 consists of 19 residues. The CDR3 bases are TGCGCCAGCAGCTTGAGGCAGGGGGCGTATTCCCGAGGCGCCTATGGCTACACCTTC. Its translation is CASSLRQGAYSRGAYGYTF. The variable domain in full, completed from reference TRBV5-1 and TRBJ1-2, reads KAGVTQTPRYLIKTRGQQVTLSCSPISGHRSVSWYQQTPGQGLQFLFEYFSETQRNKGNFPGRFSGRQFSNSRSEMNVSTLELGDSALYLCASSLRQGAYSRGAYGYTFGSGTRLTVV.

The rearrangement uses TRBV7-9 and TRBJ2-2, with D possibly TRBD1 on 5 matching bases. Germline values: CDR1 SEHNR, CDR2 FQNEAQ (reference sequence). Trimming shortened V by 5 bases and J by 7 bases, and 14 bases separated the two germline ends. The CDR3 is made up of 14 amino acids. CDR3: CASSPARAGGELFF. The CDR3 DNA follows: TGTGCCAGCAGCCCAGCCAGGGCTGGCGGGGAGCTGTTTTTT.

V usage is TRBV6-5 and J usage is TRBJ1-5; D unresolved. Trimming pared 2 bases from V and 6 bases from J, leaving 8 bases between. CDR1 is MNHEY and CDR2 is SVGAGI in the germline V gene. The CDR3 is 13 amino acids. The CDR3 nucleotides are TGTGCCAGCAGTTACGAGGGCAGTCAGCCCCAGCATTTT. It yields the protein CASSYEGSQPQHF.

The DNA for the CDR3 is TGTGCCAGCAGCACATTTAGCGTAGAAGAGACCCAGTACTTC. Encoded protein: CASSTFSVEETQYF. The chain has TRBV11-2 and TRBJ2-5; TRBD2 might be the D (5 bases). The V and J ends lost 5 bases and 3 bases respectively, with 13 bases between them. The CDR3 is made up of 14 amino acids. CDR1 and CDR2 (germline): SGHAT, FQNNGV. Combining the CDR3 with reference TRBV11-2 and TRBJ2-5 gives the whole variable domain EAGVAQSPRYKIIEKRQSVAFWCNPISGHATLYWYQQILGQGPKLLIQFQNNGVVDDSQLPKDRFSAERLKGVDSTLKIQPAKLEDSAVYLCASSTFSVEETQYFGPGTRLLVL.